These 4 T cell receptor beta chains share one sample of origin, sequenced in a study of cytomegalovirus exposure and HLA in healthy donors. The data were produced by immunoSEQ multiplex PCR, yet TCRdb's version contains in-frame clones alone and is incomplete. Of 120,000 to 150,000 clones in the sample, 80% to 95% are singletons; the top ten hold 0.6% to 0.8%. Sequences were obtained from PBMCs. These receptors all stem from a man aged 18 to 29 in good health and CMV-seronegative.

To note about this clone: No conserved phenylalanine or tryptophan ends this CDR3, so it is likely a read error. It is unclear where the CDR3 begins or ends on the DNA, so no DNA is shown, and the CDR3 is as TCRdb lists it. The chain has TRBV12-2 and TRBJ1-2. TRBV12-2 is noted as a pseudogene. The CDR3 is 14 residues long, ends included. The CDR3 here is CASRPLRTPRKTYG.

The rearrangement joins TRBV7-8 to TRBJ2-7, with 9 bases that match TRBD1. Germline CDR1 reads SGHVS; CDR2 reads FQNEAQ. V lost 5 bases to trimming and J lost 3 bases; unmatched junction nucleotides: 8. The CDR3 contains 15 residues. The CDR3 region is CASSQTRDRDYEQYF. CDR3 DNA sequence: TGTGCCAGCAGCCAGACCCGGGACAGGGACTACGAGCAGTACTTC.

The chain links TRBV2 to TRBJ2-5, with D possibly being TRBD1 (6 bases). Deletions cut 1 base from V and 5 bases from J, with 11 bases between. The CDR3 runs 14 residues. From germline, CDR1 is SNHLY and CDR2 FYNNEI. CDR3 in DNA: TGTGCCAGCAGTGAAGGTCTAGGGGGTGAGACCCAGTACTTC. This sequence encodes CASSEGLGGETQYF.

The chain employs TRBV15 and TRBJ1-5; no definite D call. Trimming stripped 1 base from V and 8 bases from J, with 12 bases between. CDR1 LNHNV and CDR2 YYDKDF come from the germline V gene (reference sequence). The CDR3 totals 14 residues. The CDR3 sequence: CATSRVRGLEPQHF. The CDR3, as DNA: TGTGCCACCAGCAGAGTCCGGGGTCTCGAGCCCCAGCATTTT.